The next 12 T cell receptor beta chains were all read from a single sample in a study of beta chain features in type 1 diabetes. Study observations and caveats: Among all four CD4+ subsets, Type 1 diabetes patients had TCRB CDR3s that were moderately but significantly shorter.

Every bit of the isolated RNA underwent reverse transcription, so sequencing read expressed TCRB transcripts. Libraries were prepared by immunoSEQ multiplex PCR; TCRdb keeps only in-frame clonotypes and omits some of them. The sample has approximately 160,000 clones; 10% to 13% are singletons. These receptors have no identified antigens. The material sequenced was central memory CD4+ T cells from blood. Receptor source: a man in his thirties or forties with type 1 diabetes.

This clone was seen a handful of times. The chain carries TRBV27 and TRBJ1-1; a possible D gene is TRBD1 (5 bases). Trimming took 1 base from V and 7 from J, leaving 7 bases between them. CDR3 length: 12 amino acids. Germline V CDR1 and CDR2: MNHEY, SMNVEV (reference sequence). The CDR3 nucleotides are TGTGCCAGCAGTTTATGGGGCGGTGAAGCTTTCTTT. The encoded protein is CASSLWGGEAFF.

This clone has just a few counts. This chain uses TRBV21-1 with TRBJ2-5; the table gives TRBD1 as D, unverified against the DNA. TRBV21-1 is a recognized pseudogene. CDR3 size: 14 residues. CDR3 nucleotides: TGTGCCAGCAGCAAAGGACAATTTCAAGAGACCCAGTACTTC. Protein: CASSKGQFQETQYF.

This clone was detected only a few times. V gene TRBV7-9 combines with J gene TRBJ1-4, with D maybe TRBD1 (5 bases). V was shortened by 4 bases and J by 8 bases, with 20 bases between the two germline ends. CDR1 and CDR2 (germline): SEHNR, FQNEAQ (reference sequence). This CDR3 is 16 amino acids long. CDR3 amino acids: CASSSDHLGQEEKLFF. CDR3 bases: TGTGCCAGCAGCTCCGACCACCTAGGACAAGAAGAAAAACTGTTTTTT.

This rearrangement joins TRBV7-2 to TRBJ2-7; 11 bases map to TRBD2. J gave up 1 base and V 5 bases, and 13 bases lay outside the gene matches. The germline V gene encodes CDR1 SGHTA and CDR2 FQGNSA. CDR3 size: 18 residues. The CDR3, as DNA: TGTGCCAGCAGCGCCCCGACTAGCGGGACGTATTCTTCCTACGAGCAGTACTTC. It yields the protein CASSAPTSGTYSSYEQYF.

This clone was observed a handful of times. V usage is TRBV5-1 and J usage is TRBJ1-2, with 9 bases fitting TRBD1. CDR3 length equals 15 residues. Per germline, CDR1 SGHRS and CDR2 YFSETQ. Trimming cost V 2 bases and J 4 bases; bases outside gene matches: 6. The CDR3 sequence is CASSFRDRATYGYTF. The CDR3 DNA follows: TGCGCCAGCAGCTTCCGGGACAGGGCCACCTATGGCTACACCTTC.

The chain is built from TRBV6-5 and TRBJ2-7; 8 bases map to TRBD2. The CDR3 sequence is 15 residues long. Germline V gene sequence: CDR1 MNHEY, CDR2 SVGAGI. V trimming: 6 bases; J trimming: 1 base; junction bases outside the gene matches: 8. This CDR3 is CASSSITSGSYEQYF. CDR3 coding DNA: TGTGCCAGCAGCTCGATAACTAGCGGATCCTACGAGCAGTACTTC.

This clone was counted only a few times. This sequence joins TRBV6-6 and TRBJ2-1, with 7 bases fitting TRBD1. CDR3 size: 14 residues. V trimming: 6 bases; J trimming: 3 bases; junction bases outside the gene matches: 5. Germline lookup yields CDR1 MNHNY and CDR2 SVGAGI (reference sequence). Here the CDR3 DNA reads TGTGCCAGCAGGGTAAGACAGGGCTACAATGAGCAGTTCTTC. Amino acid sequence: CASRVRQGYNEQFF.

The chain is built from TRBV6-6 and TRBJ2-5; D might be TRBD2 (7 bases). The CDR3 is made up of 15 amino acids. V was cut by 7 bases and J by 1 base, with 16 bases left in between. From germline, CDR1 is MNHNY and CDR2 SVGAGI (reference sequence). The CDR3 here is CASTLRGGGQETQYF. CDR3 DNA sequence: TGTGCCAGCACCCTAAGGGGGGGCGGCCAAGAGACCCAGTACTTC.

The chain employs TRBV5-1 and TRBJ2-2; 7 bases align to TRBD2. In germline, CDR1 is SGHRS, CDR2 YFSETQ. The CDR3 has 15 residues. With V trimmed by 4 bases and J by 3 bases, 6 bases remained unmatched. The CDR3 sequence is CASSVAGGHTGELFF. The CDR3 coding sequence is TGCGCCAGCAGCGTAGCGGGCGGGCACACCGGGGAGCTGTTTTTT. The whole variable domain, remainder taken from reference TRBV5-1 and TRBJ2-2, is KAGVTQTPRYLIKTRGQQVTLSCSPISGHRSVSWYQQTPGQGLQFLFEYFSETQRNKGNFPGRFSGRQFSNSRSEMNVSTLELGDSALYLCASSVAGGHTGELFFGEGSRLTVL.

This clone was found a few times. The chain is built from TRBV2 and TRBJ1-4; D is unresolved. V lost 1 base and J 1 base, leaving 7 bases between the germline ends. The CDR3 loop spans 15 amino acids. Germline values: CDR1 SNHLY, CDR2 FYNNEI. The CDR3 sequence: CASSEEGRTNEKLFF. CDR3 in DNA: TGTGCCAGCAGTGAAGAAGGGAGAACTAATGAAAAACTGTTTTTT.

This chain links TRBV20-1 with TRBJ1-4; TRBD1 matches at 8 bases. Germline CDR1 is DFQATT and CDR2 is SNEGSKA (reference sequence). The length of the CDR3 is 11 residues. V trimming: 5 bases; J trimming: 7 bases; junction bases outside the gene matches: 0. The CDR3 loop reads CSADRGEKLFF. CDR3 DNA sequence: TGCAGTGCTGACAGGGGTGAAAAACTGTTTTTT.

The chain uses TRBV5-1 and TRBJ1-5; a weak D match, TRBD1 (5 bases). Germline lookup yields CDR1 SGHRS and CDR2 YFSETQ. The V end was cut by 0 bases, the J end by 7 bases, with 11 bases between. The CDR3 sequence is 14 residues long. The CDR3 here is CASSLDEAGQPQHF. In nucleotides, the CDR3 is TGCGCCAGCAGCTTGGATGAAGCAGGGCAGCCCCAGCATTTT. Complete variable domain (other parts from reference TRBV5-1 and TRBJ1-5): KAGVTQTPRYLIKTRGQQVTLSCSPISGHRSVSWYQQTPGQGLQFLFEYFSETQRNKGNFPGRFSGRQFSNSRSEMNVSTLELGDSALYLCASSLDEAGQPQHFGDGTRLSIL.